This T cell receptor beta chain was found in a study of T-cell reconstitution after alpha-beta-depleted transplantation in children. The study's findings and limits: Day-60 TCRbeta diversity that was high in some patients was derived from surviving recipient T cells and thymic progenitors. It was newly produced T cells that mostly accounted for T-cell counts and diversity one year after transplant.

The authors prepared the TCRbeta library with unique molecular identifiers. TCRdb independently ran MiXCR on the PCR reads; one entry per CDR3 protein. The repertoire holds around 440,000 distinct CDR3 sequences, with 10% as singletons. This clonotype was detected many times. What it binds is not known. The source is a child aged 2-15 years with inherited bone marrow failure, due to receive a stem cell transplant. Sequenced material: PBMCs, taken before TCRalphabeta/CD19-depleted stem cell transplant.

CDR3 sequence reads: CASSKGLAGAGYEQYF. The CDR3 bases are TGTGCCAGCAGTAAGGGACTAGCGGGAGCGGGCTACGAGCAGTACTTC. The chain links TRBV27 to TRBJ2-7; 14 positions match TRBD2. Trimming removed 5 bases from V and 3 bases from J; junction bases left unmatched: 6. This CDR3 has 16 residues. Germline lookup yields CDR1 MNHEY and CDR2 SMNVEV (reference sequence).